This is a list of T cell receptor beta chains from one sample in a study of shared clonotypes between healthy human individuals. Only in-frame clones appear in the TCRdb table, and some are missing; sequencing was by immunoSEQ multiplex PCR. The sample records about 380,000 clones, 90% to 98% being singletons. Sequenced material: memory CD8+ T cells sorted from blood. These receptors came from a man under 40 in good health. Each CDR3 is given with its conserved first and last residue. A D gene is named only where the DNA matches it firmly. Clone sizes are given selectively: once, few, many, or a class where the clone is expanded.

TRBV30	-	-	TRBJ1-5	TGTGCCTGGAGTGTATTCGGACACGGCAATCAGCCCCAGCATTTT	CAWSVFGHGNQPQHF
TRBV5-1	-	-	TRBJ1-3	TGCGCCAGCAGCTTGGATGACCCGAGCTCTGGAAACACCATATATTTT	CASSLDDPSSGNTIYF
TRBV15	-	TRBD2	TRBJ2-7	TGTGCCACCAGCAGAGATCGACTAGCGCCCTACGAGCAGTACTTC	CATSRDRLAPYEQYF
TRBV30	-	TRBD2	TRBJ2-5	TGTGCCTGGAGCGGGAGGGCAAAAGAGACCCAGTACTTC	CAWSGRAKETQYF
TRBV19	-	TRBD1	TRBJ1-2	TGTGCCAGTAGTATGGGGACAGGGATAAACTATGGCTACACCTTC	CASSMGTGINYGYTF
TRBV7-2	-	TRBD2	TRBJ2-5	TGTGCCAGCAGCTTAGTCGGCGGGAGGTGGGGTCAGGAGACCCAGTACTTC	CASSLVGGRWGQETQYF
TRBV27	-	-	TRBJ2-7	TGTGCCAGCAGTCGGTTAGCTCGCTCCTACGAGCAGTACTTC	CASSRLARSYEQYF
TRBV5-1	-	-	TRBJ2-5	TGCGCCAGCAGCTTAAAGGAGACCCAGTACTTC	CASSLKETQYF
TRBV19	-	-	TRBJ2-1	TGTGCCAGTAGTATAGGGGACTCTCTCAATAACAATGAGCAGTTCTTC	CASSIGDSLNNNEQFF
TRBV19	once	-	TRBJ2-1	TGTGCCAGTAGTATCATGAATGAGCAGTTCTTC	CASSIMNEQFF
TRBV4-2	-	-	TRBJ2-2	TGTGCCAGCAGCCAAGATAAGGTCGGGGAGCTGTTTTTT	CASSQDKVGELFF
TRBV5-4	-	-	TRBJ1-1	TGTGCCAGCAGCAGGAACACTGAAGCTTTCTTT	CASSRNTEAFF
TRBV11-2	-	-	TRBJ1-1	TGTGCCAGCAGTCAGCTACCGACGAACACTGAAGCTTTCTTT	CASSQLPTNTEAFF
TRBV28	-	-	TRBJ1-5	TGTGCCAGCAGTTTATGGCGAGGCAGCCCTAACAATCAGCCCCAGCATTTT	CASSLWRGSPNNQPQHF
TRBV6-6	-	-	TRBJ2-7	TGTGCCAGCAGTACCCTGTACGAGCAGTACTTC	CASSTLYEQYF
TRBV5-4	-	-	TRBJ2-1	TGTGCCAGCAGCTTGGAACTTTCTTACAATGAGCAGTTCTTC	CASSLELSYNEQFF
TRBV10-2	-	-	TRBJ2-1	TGCGCCAGCAGACCAGGCGGCGCCTACAATGAGCAGTTCTTC	CASRPGGAYNEQFF
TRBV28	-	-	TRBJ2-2	TGTGCCAGCAGTTTATTTATCGCCGGGGAGCTGTTTTTT	CASSLFIAGELFF
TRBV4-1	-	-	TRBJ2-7	TGCGCCAGCAGCCAACTTCCCCACCCAACCGAGCAGTACTTC	CASSQLPHPTEQYF
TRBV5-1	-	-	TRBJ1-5	TGCGCCAGCAGCTTGGTAGGGGCTCGGAATCAGCCCCAGCATTTT	CASSLVGARNQPQHF
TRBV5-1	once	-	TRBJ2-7	TGCGCCAGCAGCGGATTACCGTACGAGCAGTACTTC	CASSGLPYEQYF
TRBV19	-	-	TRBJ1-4	TGTGCCAGTAGTAATAATGAAAAACTGTTTTTT	CASSNNEKLFF
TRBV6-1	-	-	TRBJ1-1	TGTGCCAGCAGTGAGGGAGTCGGAGCTTTCTTT	CASSEGVGAFF
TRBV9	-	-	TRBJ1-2	TGTGCCAGCCAGGGACCCAAGCAGGGGCCATATGGCTACACCTTC	CASQGPKQGPYGYTF
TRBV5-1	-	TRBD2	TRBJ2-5	TGCGCCAGCAGCTTGTTTAGTCTAGTGGGAGGGCCCGAGACCCAGTACTTC	CASSLFSLVGGPETQYF
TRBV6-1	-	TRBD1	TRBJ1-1	TGTGCCAGCAGCCCGACAGGGATGAACACTGAAGCTTTCTTT	CASSPTGMNTEAFF
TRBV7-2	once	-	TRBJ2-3	TGTGCCAGCAGCTTTACACGCTGGGTGGGGCGAAACACAGATACGCAGTATTTT	CASSFTRWVGRNTDTQYF
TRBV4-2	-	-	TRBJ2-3	TGTGCCAGCAGCCAAGAAGAAACTAGCAGCACAGATACGCAGTATTTT	CASSQEETSSTDTQYF